This TCR beta chain was obtained from a study of shared clonotypes between healthy human individuals. The method was immunoSEQ multiplex PCR; TCRdb's version includes in-frame clones alone and lacks a portion of them. The sample carries 2 million to 2.5 million clones, 85% to 95% recorded once. V dropped 7 bases and J dropped 4; count of bases not matched to a gene: 6. CDR3 length: 13 amino acids. CDR1 is MNHNS and CDR2 is SASEGT in the germline V gene. The J gene is TRBJ1-1, the V gene TRBV6-1; 7 bases match TRBD1. The TCR sequence derives from a man younger than 35 in good health. Some clones in this sample may be carry-over from other donors' samples. The specimen was naive CD4+ T cells from PBMCs. Subset defined: CD45RA+ positively selected. This CDR3 reads CASIRGQGTEAFF. The CDR3 DNA follows: TGTGCCAGCATTAGGGGGCAGGGCACTGAAGCTTTCTTT.